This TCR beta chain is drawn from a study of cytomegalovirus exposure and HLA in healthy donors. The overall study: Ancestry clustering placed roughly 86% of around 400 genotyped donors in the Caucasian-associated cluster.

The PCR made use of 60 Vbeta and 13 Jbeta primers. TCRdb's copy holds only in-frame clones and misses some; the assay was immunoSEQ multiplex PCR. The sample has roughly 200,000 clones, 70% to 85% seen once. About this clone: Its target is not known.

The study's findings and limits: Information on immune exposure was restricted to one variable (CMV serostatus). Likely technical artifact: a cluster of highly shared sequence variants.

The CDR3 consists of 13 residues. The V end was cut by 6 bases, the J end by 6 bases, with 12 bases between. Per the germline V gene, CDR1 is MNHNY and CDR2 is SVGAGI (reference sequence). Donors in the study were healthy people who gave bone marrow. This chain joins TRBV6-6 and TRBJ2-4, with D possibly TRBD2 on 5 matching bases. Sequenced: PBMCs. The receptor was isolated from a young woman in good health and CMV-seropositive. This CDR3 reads CASSPGRGNIQYF. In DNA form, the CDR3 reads TGTGCCAGCAGCCCTGGACGGGGAAACATTCAGTACTTC.